The rows below give T cell receptor beta chains drawn from one sample of a study of blood T cell repertoires in COVID-19. The protocol was immunoSEQ multiplex PCR, while the TCRdb copy is restricted to in-frame clones and leaves out a portion. This table has under 300,000 clones, about 85% appearing once. Material: PBMCs or T cells enriched from blood (not recorded which). The receptors were sampled from a woman in her 30s with acute COVID-19. CDR3s include the opening cysteine and the closing phenylalanine or tryptophan. Fields, in order: D gene, V gene, CDR3 length, clone size, J gene, CDR3 DNA, CDR3 protein. The D gene is left open where the match is weak. Clone sizes are given selectively: once, few, many, or a class where the clone is expanded.

d_call: NA; v_call: TRBV29-1; cdr3_length: 12; clone_size: few; j_call: TRBJ1-1; cdr3_nt: TGCAGCGTTGCCCCTTCCAACACTGAAGCTTTCTTT; cdr3_aa: CSVAPSNTEAFF
d_call: TRBD2; v_call: TRBV7-3; cdr3_length: 17; clone_size: NA; j_call: TRBJ2-1; cdr3_nt: TGTGCCAGCAGCCAACCCACTAGCGTGTTTGGCAGCAATGAGCAGTTCTTC; cdr3_aa: CASSQPTSVFGSNEQFF
d_call: NA; v_call: TRBV4-1; cdr3_length: 13; clone_size: NA; j_call: TRBJ2-3; cdr3_nt: TGCGCCAGCAGCCAAGTACTCGTCGATACGCAGTATTTT; cdr3_aa: CASSQVLVDTQYF
d_call: TRBD1; v_call: TRBV5-4; cdr3_length: 14; clone_size: once; j_call: TRBJ1-4; cdr3_nt: TGTGCCAGCAGCCAGCCAGGGACAGGGGGCGGACTGTTTTTT; cdr3_aa: CASSQPGTGGGLFF
d_call: TRBD1; v_call: TRBV9; cdr3_length: 13; clone_size: once; j_call: TRBJ2-3; cdr3_nt: TGTGCCAGCAGCTCCGGACAGGGGGTGGTTGGGTATTTT; cdr3_aa: CASSSGQGVVGYF
d_call: NA; v_call: TRBV3-1/TRBV3-2; cdr3_length: 17; clone_size: NA; j_call: TRBJ2-6; cdr3_nt: TGTGCCAGCAGCCAAGATCTAGGCAGCTCTGGGGCCAACGTCCTGACTTTC; cdr3_aa: CASSQDLGSSGANVLTF
d_call: TRBD1; v_call: TRBV30; cdr3_length: 13; clone_size: NA; j_call: TRBJ1-5; cdr3_nt: TGTGCCTGGAGGGGACAGGGGATTGAGCCCCAGCATTTT; cdr3_aa: CAWRGQGIEPQHF
d_call: NA; v_call: TRBV9; cdr3_length: 16; clone_size: NA; j_call: TRBJ2-1; cdr3_nt: TGTGCCAGCAGCGTAGATCATGGCGGATCCTGGGATGAGCAGTTCTTC; cdr3_aa: CASSVDHGGSWDEQFF
d_call: NA; v_call: TRBV25-1; cdr3_length: 15; clone_size: NA; j_call: TRBJ1-4; cdr3_nt: TGTGCCAGCAGTGACCTGGCCGGGAGGCATGAAAAACTGTTTTTT; cdr3_aa: CASSDLAGRHEKLFF
d_call: NA; v_call: TRBV14; cdr3_length: 19; clone_size: NA; j_call: TRBJ1-6; cdr3_nt: TGTGCCAGCAGCCGGAACAGCGGGACTCCCCGAATCTCGAGGTCACCCCTCCACTTT; cdr3_aa: CASSRNSGTPRISRSPLHF
d_call: TRBD2; v_call: TRBV27; cdr3_length: 12; clone_size: NA; j_call: TRBJ2-1; cdr3_nt: TGTGCCAGCAGTAGGAGCGGGAGAGAGCAGTTCTTC; cdr3_aa: CASSRSGREQFF
d_call: NA; v_call: TRBV28; cdr3_length: 15; clone_size: NA; j_call: TRBJ1-2; cdr3_nt: TGTGCCAGCGGCAACTGGGCCGCGGGCGACTATGGCTACACCTTC; cdr3_aa: CASGNWAAGDYGYTF
d_call: NA; v_call: TRBV12-3/TRBV12-4; cdr3_length: 13; clone_size: NA; j_call: TRBJ1-3; cdr3_nt: TGTGCCAGCAGTATGTCCGGGGGAAACACCATATATTTT; cdr3_aa: CASSMSGGNTIYF
d_call: NA; v_call: TRBV3-1/TRBV3-2; cdr3_length: 13; clone_size: NA; j_call: TRBJ1-6; cdr3_nt: TGTGCCAGCAGCCAAGACAGGGCTTCACCCCTCCACTTT; cdr3_aa: CASSQDRASPLHF
d_call: TRBD1; v_call: TRBV11-2; cdr3_length: 15; clone_size: NA; j_call: TRBJ2-2; cdr3_nt: TGTGCCAGCAGCTTCAGGACAGGGAAAACCGGGGAGCTGTTTTTT; cdr3_aa: CASSFRTGKTGELFF
d_call: TRBD1; v_call: TRBV6-5; cdr3_length: 15; clone_size: NA; j_call: TRBJ1-2; cdr3_nt: TGTGCCAGCAGTCCTCAAGGGGGCCTATCGTTTGGCTACACCTTC; cdr3_aa: CASSPQGGLSFGYTF
d_call: TRBD2; v_call: TRBV19; cdr3_length: 15; clone_size: NA; j_call: TRBJ2-5; cdr3_nt: TGTGCCAGTAGTATCCTAGCGGGAGAACAAGAGACCCAGTACTTC; cdr3_aa: CASSILAGEQETQYF
d_call: TRBD1; v_call: TRBV5-1; cdr3_length: 15; clone_size: NA; j_call: TRBJ1-5; cdr3_nt: TGCGCCAGCAGCCCGGGGACAGGGGTCGATCAGCCCCAGCATTTT; cdr3_aa: CASSPGTGVDQPQHF
d_call: NA; v_call: TRBV5-1; cdr3_length: 14; clone_size: NA; j_call: TRBJ1-3; cdr3_nt: TGCGCCAGCGGGCAGGGGATCTCTGGAAACACCATATATTTT; cdr3_aa: CASGQGISGNTIYF
d_call: TRBD1; v_call: TRBV29-1; cdr3_length: 10; clone_size: NA; j_call: TRBJ1-2; cdr3_nt: TGCAGCGTAGGACAGGGCGGCTACACCTTC; cdr3_aa: CSVGQGGYTF
d_call: TRBD2; v_call: TRBV7-9; cdr3_length: 16; clone_size: NA; j_call: TRBJ2-1; cdr3_nt: TGTGCCAGCAGCTCAAAGGGACTAGCGGGAGTCGATGAGCAGTTCTTC; cdr3_aa: CASSSKGLAGVDEQFF
d_call: NA; v_call: TRBV7-7; cdr3_length: 14; clone_size: NA; j_call: TRBJ2-2; cdr3_nt: TGTGCTAGCAGCCCCCAAGGAGGGCCCGGGGAGCTGTTTTTT; cdr3_aa: CASSPQGGPGELFF
d_call: NA; v_call: TRBV28; cdr3_length: 14; clone_size: once; j_call: TRBJ1-5; cdr3_nt: TGTGCCAGCAGGAACCACACTCGAGGGCAGCCCCAGCATTTT; cdr3_aa: CASRNHTRGQPQHF
d_call: TRBD1; v_call: TRBV6-5; cdr3_length: 13; clone_size: NA; j_call: TRBJ1-1; cdr3_nt: TGTGCCAGTCCGGGACAGGAGAACACTGAAGCTTTCTTT; cdr3_aa: CASPGQENTEAFF
d_call: TRBD2; v_call: TRBV6-5; cdr3_length: 15; clone_size: NA; j_call: TRBJ2-7; cdr3_nt: TGTGCCAGCAGCCACGGGGCTAGCGGGGTATTCGAGCAGTACTTC; cdr3_aa: CASSHGASGVFEQYF
d_call: NA; v_call: TRBV19; cdr3_length: 14; clone_size: NA; j_call: TRBJ1-4; cdr3_nt: TGTGCCAGTAAAACAGGGAGCCGAAATGAAAAACTGTTTTTT; cdr3_aa: CASKTGSRNEKLFF
d_call: TRBD1; v_call: TRBV6-2/TRBV6-3; cdr3_length: 18; clone_size: NA; j_call: TRBJ2-3; cdr3_nt: TGTGCCAGCAGTTACTCCGTAAATGACAGGGTTCGCACAGATACGCAGTATTTT; cdr3_aa: CASSYSVNDRVRTDTQYF
d_call: NA; v_call: TRBV19; cdr3_length: 18; clone_size: once; j_call: TRBJ2-6; cdr3_nt: TGTGCCAGTAGTATAGCAGGGCCTTACTCCTCTGGGGCCAACGTCCTGACTTTC; cdr3_aa: CASSIAGPYSSGANVLTF
d_call: TRBD1; v_call: TRBV5-5; cdr3_length: 15; clone_size: once; j_call: TRBJ2-7; cdr3_nt: TGTGCCAGCAGCTTGGGAACAGGGGTCGGCTACGAGCAGTACTTC; cdr3_aa: CASSLGTGVGYEQYF
d_call: NA; v_call: TRBV20-1; cdr3_length: 11; clone_size: NA; j_call: TRBJ1-2; cdr3_nt: TGCAGTGCTAGAGACGGCTATGGCTACACCTTC; cdr3_aa: CSARDGYGYTF